This T cell receptor beta chain comes out of a study of beta chain features in type 1 diabetes. Concerning this clone itself: As yet, its antigen is unknown.

Notes on the study in general: It was possible that PCR favored shorter templates, equally so in patients and controls. In the patient group, naive, central memory and Treg TCRB repertoires seemed more alike than in the healthy donor group.

The whole isolated RNA underwent reverse transcription, so sequencing captured expressed TCRB transcripts. Here immunoSEQ multiplex PCR was the method, and the copy in TCRdb shows in-frame clones only, minus some. The sample contains 350,000 or so clones, about 20% of which appear only once. The CDR3 is 15 amino acids. CDR1 is KGHSH, CDR2 LQKENI, per germline. The J segment lost 0 bases and the V segment lost 3 bases, leaving 4 bases of the junction unmatched. Isolation of CD4+ naive, central memory, regulatory and stem cell-like memory cells was achieved by sorting via CD45RO/CCR7/CD25/CD127/CD95/CD27.

The specimen was naive CD4+ T cells from blood. This receptor was obtained from a young woman in good health. The chain uses TRBV18 and TRBJ1-1; 7 bases fit TRBD1. This chain's CDR3 is CASSPAGTVNTEAFF. For the CDR3, the DNA is TGTGCCAGCTCACCGGCCGGGACAGTGAACACTGAAGCTTTCTTT.